Listed below are T cell receptor beta chains from one sample, sequenced in a study of regulatory T cells in long-lasting Graves disease. TCRdb processed the multiplex PCR reads anew with MiXCR; each CDR3 protein has one entry. The sample consists of fewer than 550,000 distinct CDR3 sequences, roughly a fifth of them appearing once. This specimen consisted of peripheral blood mononuclear cells (PBMCs), obtained when the disease was refractory, from a patient treated with antithyroid drugs. All receptors come from a female donor with Graves disease. Both conserved end residues are part of each CDR3. The D gene is left open where the match is weak. Clone size, where shown, is once, few, many, or a class for clones that have expanded.

TRBJ1-2	-	TRBV28	many	TGTGCCAGCAGTTTATTGGACTATGGCTACACCTTC	CASSLLDYGYTF
TRBJ2-2	-	TRBV24-1	few	TGTGCCACCAGTGATTTCCTGGCGAACACCGGGGAGCTGTTTTTT	CATSDFLANTGELFF
TRBJ2-5	-	TRBV5-1	-	TGCGCCAGCAGCTTGCGAGGGGTGAGAGGGGAGACCCAGTACTTC	CASSLRGVRGETQYF
TRBJ2-5	TRBD2	TRBV11-2	-	TGTGCCAGCAGCTTAGATGCCCTCCTAAGCGGGAACACTCAAGAGACCCAGTACTTC	CASSLDALLSGNTQETQYF
TRBJ2-5	-	TRBV28	-	TGTGGGGCTACCTCGGGCGGGAAGCACGGGACCCAGTACTTC	CGATSGGKHGTQYF
TRBJ2-5	TRBD1	TRBV15	few	TGTGCCACCAGCTCCGGGACAGGGGAGACCCAGTACTTC	CATSSGTGETQYF
TRBJ1-2	TRBD1	TRBV27	many	TGTGCCAGCAGTTTATTCCAGGGGGGGGGCTACACCTTC	CASSLFQGGGYTF
TRBJ2-7	-	TRBV4-2	-	TGTGCCAGCAGCCAAGAGTCGGCCGGGGGGCCCTTCTACGAGCAGTACTTC	CASSQESAGGPFYEQYF
TRBJ2-7	-	TRBV6-1	-	TGTGCCAGCAGGTCATGGAAACAGGGATCCTACGAGCAGTACTTC	CASRSWKQGSYEQYF
TRBJ1-5	TRBD1	TRBV2	many	TGTGCCAGCAGAGGGGACAGCGCTTGGCCCCAGCATTTT	CASRGDSAWPQHF
TRBJ2-5	-	TRBV11-1	many	TGTGCCAGCAGCTTAGCCCAGTACGAGACCCAGTACTTC	CASSLAQYETQYF
TRBJ1-2	TRBD1	TRBV19	-	TGTGCCAGTAGTCCTCGACAGGGGGCTAACTATGGCTACACCTTC	CASSPRQGANYGYTF
TRBJ1-1	-	TRBV28	many	TGTGCCAGCAGTTTATACACAACAGCTTTCTTT	CASSLYTTAFF
TRBJ1-2	-	TRBV7-9	-	TGTGCCAGCAGTCGTCCCGGGACCTATGGCTACACCTTC	CASSRPGTYGYTF
TRBJ2-7	TRBD1	TRBV7-6	many	TGTGCCAGCAGCTTAGAGGCGGACAGGGGGTTCCACGAGCAGTACTTC	CASSLEADRGFHEQYF
TRBJ2-2	TRBD1	TRBV12-5	-	TGTGCTAGTGGTTTGGCAAAGGGACAGGGGGCCGGCGGGGAGCTGTTTTTT	CASGLAKGQGAGGELFF
TRBJ1-1	-	TRBV20-1	-	TGCAGTTTTCCCGGGAACACTGAAGCTTTCTTT	CSFPGNTEAFF
TRBJ2-7	-	TRBV7-2	many	TGTGCCAGCAGCCCCGTGCAGGGCCTCCTCTACGAGCAGTACTTC	CASSPVQGLLYEQYF
TRBJ1-2	-	TRBV28	many	TGTGCCAGCGGGAATAACTATGGCTACACCTTC	CASGNNYGYTF
TRBJ2-3	TRBD2	TRBV28	-	TGTGCCAGCAGTCCCGGGGGGGGGAGCACAGATACGCAGTATTTT	CASSPGGGSTDTQYF
TRBJ2-1	-	TRBV7-2	-	TGTGCCAGCAGCTTAGACTGGGGGATGGAGCAGTTCTTC	CASSLDWGMEQFF
TRBJ1-5	-	TRBV19	-	TGTGCCAGTAACCCCCGGGACTCTGATAATCAGCCCCAGCATTTT	CASNPRDSDNQPQHF
TRBJ1-6	TRBD1	TRBV13	few	TGTGCCAGCAGCGTGGGGACAGGGGATTCACCCCTCCACTTT	CASSVGTGDSPLHF
TRBJ2-5	TRBD1	TRBV5-6	many	TGTGCCAGCAGCTTGGCGCCAGGGGGAGAGACCCAGTACTTC	CASSLAPGGETQYF
TRBJ2-5	TRBD2	TRBV29-1	-	TGCAGCACTACTAGCGAGGATAAGACCCAGTACTTC	CSTTSEDKTQYF
TRBJ1-5	-	TRBV19	few	TGTGCCAGTAGTAGCACAGTTAATCAGCCCCAGCATTTT	CASSSTVNQPQHF
TRBJ1-4	-	TRBV12-3/TRBV12-4	many	TGTGCCAGCACCAACTGGGGGACCGAACTGTTTTTT	CASTNWGTELFF
TRBJ1-6	-	TRBV20-1	few	TGCAGTGCCCTTCGATCGTTGAGCTCCTATAATTCACCCCTCCACTTT	CSALRSLSSYNSPLHF
TRBJ2-7	TRBD2	TRBV13	few	TGTGCCAGCAGCTCCCTTCGGGGGGTCTACGAGCAGTACTTC	CASSSLRGVYEQYF
TRBJ1-2	-	TRBV5-5	many	TGTGCCAGCAGCTTGACCTATGGCTACACCTTC	CASSLTYGYTF
TRBJ1-5	TRBD1	TRBV6-5	few	TGCGCCAGCAGTTACTCTGGACAGGGCGGTCAGCCCCAGCATTTT	CASSYSGQGGQPQHF
TRBJ2-5	-	TRBV30	-	TGTGCCTGGACCCCCGGGGGGACAGCTAGAGAGACCCAGTACTTC	CAWTPGGTARETQYF
TRBJ1-2	TRBD1	TRBV28	many	TGTGCCAGCAGTACTCAAGGGGGCGCGTCGTATGGCTACACCTTC	CASSTQGGASYGYTF
TRBJ1-3	TRBD1	TRBV11-2	many	TGTGCCAGCAGCTTTCTTCAGGGGGCGAGGAACACCATATATTTT	CASSFLQGARNTIYF
TRBJ2-7	-	TRBV20-1	many	TGCAGTGTCCAAGGACTGGCGAGCTCCTACGAGCAGTACTTC	CSVQGLASSYEQYF
TRBJ1-3	-	TRBV12-3/TRBV12-4	-	TGTGCCAGCAGTCCAGTTGGGACTGGAAACACCATATATTTT	CASSPVGTGNTIYF
TRBJ2-7	-	TRBV27	few	TGTGCCAGCAGTCTAGGGGGGGTCTACGAGCAGTACTTC	CASSLGGVYEQYF
TRBJ2-7	TRBD1	TRBV6-1	-	TGTGCCAGCAGCACGCCGGGACAGTTCTCCGAGCAGTACTTC	CASSTPGQFSEQYF
TRBJ1-2	-	TRBV6-5	many	TGTGCCAGCAGTTATACCGGGACGGATGGCTACACCTTC	CASSYTGTDGYTF
TRBJ2-7	-	TRBV28	many	TGTGCCAGCAGGACAGGCGGCTCGGGCGAGCAGTACTTC	CASRTGGSGEQYF
TRBJ2-1	TRBD2	TRBV12-3/TRBV12-4	few	TGTGCCAGCAGCCAGGGACTAGCGGGAGGCCGATATGGGGAGCAGTTCTTC	CASSQGLAGGRYGEQFF
TRBJ2-5	TRBD1	TRBV11-2	-	TGTGCCAGCAGGCCGCTACAGGGGGGCCAAGAGACCCAGTACTTC	CASRPLQGGQETQYF
TRBJ2-7	TRBD2	TRBV11-2	-	TGTGCCAGCAGCTTAGGGGGGGGACTAGCGGGGGGCCGGGTGCAGTACTTC	CASSLGGGLAGGRVQYF
TRBJ2-2	-	TRBV28	many	TGTGCCAGCAGTTTTACCAACACCGGGGAGCTGTTTTTT	CASSFTNTGELFF
TRBJ1-1	-	TRBV5-4	-	TGTGCCAGCAGCTTGGAACAATCCATGAACACTGAAGCTTTCTTT	CASSLEQSMNTEAFF
TRBJ1-1	TRBD1	TRBV5-1	many	TGCGCCAGCAGTCCAGGGGGTGACACTGAAGCTTTCTTT	CASSPGGDTEAFF
TRBJ1-1	-	TRBV6-2/TRBV6-3	few	TGTGCCAGCAGTGACGCGGGACCTGAAGCTTTCTTT	CASSDAGPEAFF
TRBJ1-2	-	TRBV19	-	TGTGCCAGTAGTATAGGGGATTACAGCTATGGCTACACCTTC	CASSIGDYSYGYTF
TRBJ1-5	-	TRBV11-2	many	TGTGCCAGCAGCTTAGCCGGGGGGTCGGCCGGAAATCAGCCCCAGCATTTT	CASSLAGGSAGNQPQHF
TRBJ1-2	-	TRBV30	few	TGTGCCTGGAGTGAACAGCTCCTTTATGGCTACACCTTC	CAWSEQLLYGYTF
TRBJ1-2	-	TRBV20-1	-	TGCAGTGCTAGTGCCCTTGGGGGAAAGGACTATGGCTACACCTTC	CSASALGGKDYGYTF
TRBJ2-7	TRBD2	TRBV5-1	few	TGCGCCAGCAGCGTACTAGCGGGAGGTCTCTACGAGCAGTACTTC	CASSVLAGGLYEQYF
TRBJ2-5	TRBD1	TRBV6-1	-	TGTGCCAGCAGTCGAAAGGCGCAGGGGGAAGAGACCCAGTACTTC	CASSRKAQGEETQYF
TRBJ2-3	-	TRBV25-1	-	TGTGCCAGCAGTGTTTACACAGATACGCAGTATTTT	CASSVYTDTQYF
TRBJ2-2	TRBD2	TRBV5-1	-	TGCGCCAGCAGCCCTTTTAGCGGGGGCAACACCGGGGAGCTGTTTTTT	CASSPFSGGNTGELFF